Each of the 31 T cell receptor beta chains below was sequenced from the same sample in a study of blood T cell repertoires in COVID-19. Profiling relied on immunoSEQ multiplex PCR, and the TCRdb table lists in-frame clones only, not all of them. Seen here are some 70,000 clones, around 86% observed once, and the top ten hold approximately 17%. Input material: peripheral blood. These receptors all stem from a man aged 40-50 years with COVID-19, enrolled during active disease.

The V call is TRBV11-2, the J call TRBJ2-7, with TRBD2 identical over 12 bases. The V gene's germline CDR1 is SGHAT and CDR2 FQNNGV. The CDR3 consists of 13 residues. After removal of 5 bases from V and 7 bases from J, the junction contained 3 bases not matched to a gene. The CDR3 spells CASSLLAGGEQYF. The DNA for the CDR3 is TGTGCCAGCAGCCTCCTAGCGGGGGGGGAGCAGTACTTC.

The rearrangement uses TRBV18 and TRBJ1-5; unclear D gene. V was clipped by 8 bases and J by 3 bases, with 11 bases between them. CDR1 and CDR2 (germline): KGHSH, LQKENI. The CDR3 consists of 13 residues. CDR3 in amino acids: CASREGFNQPQHF. CDR3 DNA sequence: TGTGCCAGCCGTGAGGGATTCAATCAGCCCCAGCATTTT.

The chain recombines TRBV2 with TRBJ2-2; 14 bases agree with TRBD2. The CDR3 is 15 amino acids. Trimming took 6 bases from V and 5 from J; bases not matched to a gene: 2. Germline CDR1 reads SNHLY; CDR2 reads FYNNEI. CDR3 amino acids: CASRGLAGETGELFF. The CDR3 DNA reads TGTGCCAGCAGGGGACTAGCGGGGGAGACCGGGGAGCTGTTTTTT.

The chain couples TRBV7-9 to TRBJ2-7, with TRBD2 identical over 8 bases. The CDR3 has 14 amino acids. Trimming took 7 bases from V and 2 from J; bases not matched to a gene: 7. The germline V gene encodes CDR1 SEHNR and CDR2 FQNEAQ (reference sequence). In DNA, the CDR3 is TGTGCCAGCAATAGCGGGGCGAATACCTACGAGCAGTACTTC. Protein product: CASNSGANTYEQYF.

V gene TRBV2 combines with J gene TRBJ2-3; possible D gene TRBD1, 6 bases. Germline CDR1 is SNHLY and CDR2 is FYNNEI. The germline V and J ends were trimmed by 10 bases and 0 bases, with 14 bases remaining between them. This CDR3 is built from 14 residues. CDR3 amino acids: CATGQTTSTDTQYF. CDR3 in DNA: TGTGCCACAGGACAGACGACTAGCACAGATACGCAGTATTTT.

The chain joins TRBV6-5 to TRBJ1-2, with D possibly TRBD1 on 6 matching bases. V was cut by 4 bases and J by 4 bases, with 10 bases left in between. The germline V gene encodes CDR1 MNHEY and CDR2 SVGAGI. The CDR3 extends over 13 amino acids. CDR3 loop: CASSSGQPYGYTF. CDR3 nucleotide sequence: TGTGCCAGCAGTTCCGGACAGCCCTATGGCTACACCTTC.

The chain is built from TRBV27 and TRBJ1-5; weak D call: TRBD1 (6 bases). Germline CDR1 is MNHEY and CDR2 is SMNVEV (reference sequence). There are 15 residues in the CDR3. Trimming stripped 5 bases from V and 2 bases from J, with 13 bases between. The CDR3 is CASSQTDSGNQPQHF. The CDR3 region has the DNA TGTGCCAGCAGTCAGACGGACAGCGGCAATCAGCCCCAGCATTTT.

The chain uses TRBV9 and TRBJ2-3; D perhaps matches TRBD2 (6 bases). Germline V gene lookup returns CDR1 SGDLS and CDR2 YYNGEE. The CDR3 runs 14 residues. V was cut by 1 base and J by 0 bases, with 6 bases left in between. CDR3: CASSVSGSTDTQYF. In DNA form, the CDR3 reads TGTGCCAGCAGCGTAAGCGGGAGCACAGATACGCAGTATTTT.

J is TRBJ2-7 and V is TRBV7-3, with TRBD2 as a possible D gene (6 bases). The CDR3 contains 15 residues. Germline CDR1 SGHTA, CDR2 FQGTGA. The V and J ends lost 1 base and 7 bases respectively, with 17 bases between them. The CDR3 DNA is TGTGCCAGCAGCTTAATGGGGGGACTCGCGGCAGAGCAGTACTTC. Translated: CASSLMGGLAAEQYF.

J is TRBJ1-6 and V is TRBV14; D call uncertain. Germline CDR1 reads SGHDN; CDR2 reads FVKESK. The CDR3 extends over 15 amino acids. Trimming removed 2 bases from V and 8 bases from J, with 13 bases in between. As DNA, the CDR3 is TGTGCCAGCAGCCAATGGAGGAATGGTGATTCACCCCTCCACTTT. Protein: CASSQWRNGDSPLHF.

The V call is TRBV4-1, the J call TRBJ2-1; D not certain. V was shortened by 1 base and J by 0 bases, with 16 bases between the two germline ends. CDR1 is MGHRA and CDR2 is YSYEKL in the germline V gene. This CDR3 is built from 18 residues. CDR3 DNA sequence: TGCGCCAGCAGCCAAGGGTTGGGCCAGGTCGGCTCCTACAATGAGCAGTTCTTC. Its translation is CASSQGLGQVGSYNEQFF.

This clone showed up just once. The chain joins TRBV12-5 to TRBJ1-1; D ambiguous. CDR1 is LGHNT and CDR2 is FRNRAP in the germline V gene. V was pared by 4 bases and J by 4 bases, with 13 bases between. CDR3 length: 14 residues. The DNA for the CDR3 is TGTGCTAGTGGTTCCACCCCTAGTGGCACTGAAGCTTTCTTT. Its protein is CASGSTPSGTEAFF.

V and J are TRBV5-4 and TRBJ1-2; 9 positions match TRBD1. With 4 bases clipped from V and 8 bases from J, the junction kept 9 bases outside the gene matches. CDR3 length: 14 amino acids. Germline CDR1 SGHNT, CDR2 YYREEE (reference sequence). The CDR3 DNA sequence: TGTGCCAGCAGCCGGGACAGGGCCATGGGGGGCTACACCTTC. Its translation: CASSRDRAMGGYTF.

In its sample, this clone was seen once. The rearrangement uses TRBV18 and TRBJ1-1; D is ambiguous. The length of the CDR3 is 14 residues. Germline values: CDR1 KGHSH, CDR2 LQKENI. Trimming stripped 2 bases from V and 7 bases from J, with 14 bases between. The CDR3 protein is CASSPVGGGIEAFF. In DNA, the CDR3 is TGTGCCAGCTCACCAGTTGGAGGAGGGATTGAAGCTTTCTTT.

The chain is built from TRBV30 and TRBJ2-3; 10 bases are a match to TRBD2. Trimming at V came to 5 bases and at J to 4 bases, leaving 12 bases not matched to a gene. The length of the CDR3 is 16 residues. The germline CDR1 and CDR2 sequences are GTSNPN and SVGIG (reference sequence). The CDR3 DNA reads TGTGCCTGGTCGGGGCTAGCGGGGGTAGTGTCAGATACGCAGTATTTT. It translates to CAWSGLAGVVSDTQYF.

The chain employs TRBV5-1 and TRBJ1-3; D remains unclear. The CDR3 totals 14 residues. The V end was cut by 0 bases, the J end by 2 bases, with 6 bases between. Germline loops: CDR1 SGHRS, CDR2 YFSETQ. CDR3: CASSLGLAGNTIYF. The CDR3 nucleotides are TGCGCCAGCAGCTTGGGACTCGCTGGAAACACCATATATTTT.

The chain carries TRBV3-1 (or the pseudogene TRBV3-2) and TRBJ1-1; D is undetermined. The CDR3 is made up of 12 amino acids. CDR1 is LGHDT, CDR2 YNNKEL, per germline (reference sequence). Between the trimmed V and J ends, which lost 3 bases and 5 bases, there was a span of 7 bases. The CDR3 here is CASSQYSTEAFF. CDR3 in DNA: TGTGCCAGCAGCCAGTACAGTACTGAAGCTTTCTTT.

The CDR3 nucleotides read TGTGCCTCAAGACAGCTTACTAACTATGGCTACACCTTC. It encodes CASRQLTNYGYTF. The chain recombines TRBV30 with TRBJ1-2, with a weak D call TRBD1 (5 bases). The CDR3 runs 13 residues. Germline V gives CDR1 GTSNPN, CDR2 SVGIG (reference sequence). V was shortened by 7 bases and J by 0 bases, with 12 bases between the two germline ends.

The chain is built from TRBV21-1 and TRBJ2-3; the listed D gene, TRBD1, was not tested against the DNA. TRBV21-1 is an annotated pseudogene. The CDR3 is 17 amino acids. Here the CDR3 DNA reads TGTGCCAGCAGCAAAGCGCAGGGGTTCCCCTGCACAGATACGCAGTATTTT. Its protein is CASSKAQGFPCTDTQYF.

V and J are TRBV10-3 and TRBJ1-6; the D is unclear. From germline, CDR1 is ENHRY and CDR2 SYGVKD. The CDR3 is 17 residues long. V was shortened by 3 bases and J by 5 bases, with 17 bases between the two germline ends. In nucleotides, the CDR3 is TGTGCCATCAGTGAAGAGCTTGGAGGGATTAATAATTCACCCCTCCACTTT. Translating gives CAISEELGGINNSPLHF.

This clone was seen a few times. The chain has TRBV30 and TRBJ1-3; D gene ambiguous. Germline CDR1 GTSNPN, CDR2 SVGIG (reference sequence). The ends were cut back, 0 bases at V and 0 bases at J, with 15 bases in the middle. This CDR3 has 17 amino acids. The chain's CDR3 is CAWSVGLSASSGNTIYF. CDR3 DNA sequence: TGTGCCTGGAGTGTGGGCCTCTCCGCGAGCTCTGGAAACACCATATATTTT. Full variable domain (missing parts from reference TRBV30 and TRBJ1-3): SQTIHQWPATLVQPVGSPLSLECTVEGTSNPNLYWYRQAAGRGLQLLFYSVGIGQISSEVPQNLSASRPQDRQFILSSKKLLLSDSGFYLCAWSVGLSASSGNTIYFGEGSWLTVV.

This clone was observed a single time. The V gene is TRBV28, the J gene TRBJ2-7, with 8 bases identical to TRBD1. The V gene end was trimmed by 8 bases and the J gene end by 0 bases; junction bases not matched to a gene: 6. The germline CDR1 and CDR2 sequences are MDHEN and SYDVKM. The CDR3 is made up of 14 amino acids. CDR3 amino acids: CASRGQGYSYEQYF. The CDR3 DNA reads TGTGCCAGCCGTGGACAGGGATACTCCTACGAGCAGTACTTC. Variable domain in full (rest from reference TRBV28 and TRBJ2-7): DVKVTQSSRYLVKRTGEKVFLECVQDMDHENMFWYRQDPGLGLRLIYFSYDVKMKEKGDIPEGYSVSREKKERFSLILESASTNQTSMYLCASRGQGYSYEQYFGPGTRLTVT.

V and J are TRBV5-1 and TRBJ2-3; no definite D call. The CDR3 sequence is 13 residues long. Trimming stripped 4 bases from V and 4 bases from J, with 10 bases between. Germline CDR1 reads SGHRS; CDR2 reads YFSETQ. The CDR3 DNA is TGCGCCAGCAGCGCGACATTCGCAGATACGCAGTATTTT. Residues: CASSATFADTQYF.

The chain has TRBV12-3 or TRBV12-4 and TRBJ2-1, with a possible D match to TRBD2 (6 bases). CDR3 size: 13 residues. Trimming cost V 6 bases and J 15 bases, with 21 bases left between them. The DNA of the CDR3 is TGTGCCAGCAGGGAGTTTGGGGCGCGGGGCTCGTTCTTC. This translates into CASREFGARGSFF.

This clone was picked up one time. This chain connects TRBV15 to TRBJ1-1; 7 bases fit TRBD1. V lost 2 bases and J lost 4; bases outside the gene matches: 10. Germline V gene sequence: CDR1 LNHNV, CDR2 YYDKDF (reference sequence). CDR3 length equals 16 residues. CDR3 DNA sequence: TGTGCCACCAGCAGATTACGCCAGGGGGTGGTCACTGAAGCTTTCTTT. This gives the protein CATSRLRQGVVTEAFF.

This rearrangement joins TRBV3-1 (or the pseudogene TRBV3-2) to TRBJ2-7; 7 bases line up with TRBD1. This CDR3 comprises 11 residues. Germline CDR1 is LGHDT and CDR2 is YNNKEL (reference sequence). After removal of 5 bases from V and 5 bases from J, the junction contained 0 bases not matched to a gene. The CDR3 DNA reads as TGTGCCAGCAGCGGGACAGACGAGCAGTACTTC. The encoded protein is CASSGTDEQYF.

The rearrangement joins TRBV2 to TRBJ1-4; D possibly corresponds to TRBD1 (6 bases). This CDR3 comprises 14 residues. Germline values: CDR1 SNHLY, CDR2 FYNNEI. The V end was cut by 3 bases, the J end by 5 bases, with 10 bases between. The CDR3 region is CASSDDRRNEKLFF. The CDR3 DNA reads as TGTGCCAGCAGTGATGACAGGAGAAATGAAAAACTGTTTTTT.

This clone occurred a few times. The CDR3 DNA sequence: TGTGCCAGCAGTAACGAGCTCCCACGGGAGCAGTTCTTC. It translates to CASSNELPREQFF. The chain joins TRBV2 to TRBJ2-1, with D hard to call. This CDR3 is 13 amino acids long. V lost 5 bases and J lost 10, with 15 bases in between. In germline, CDR1 is SNHLY, CDR2 FYNNEI.

The chain carries TRBV9 and TRBJ1-5; D call uncertain. The V gene lost 3 bases and the J gene lost 0 bases, with 7 bases spanning the gap. CDR1 and CDR2 from the germline V gene are SGDLS and YYNGEE. The CDR3 contains 14 residues. The CDR3 coding sequence is TGTGCCAGCAGCGGTACCTATAGCAATCAGCCCCAGCATTTT. It specifies CASSGTYSNQPQHF.

The DNA of the CDR3 is TGTGCCAGCAGTGAAGGGGTAGCGAGCGGTGAAAAACTGTTTTTT. It specifies CASSEGVASGEKLFF. The rearrangement uses TRBV6-1 and TRBJ1-4; the D is unclear. Germline CDR1 reads MNHNS; CDR2 reads SASEGT. Trimming took 1 base from V and 7 from J, leaving 13 bases between them. The CDR3 runs 15 residues.

The genes are TRBV30 and TRBJ2-7, with TRBD1 as a possible D gene (5 bases). The V end lost 3 bases, the J end lost 5 bases, and 17 bases lay between the germline ends. This CDR3 is built from 14 residues. CDR1 is GTSNPN and CDR2 is SVGIG in the germline V gene (reference sequence). The CDR3 here is CAWRVGQGIDEQYF. The CDR3 bases are TGTGCCTGGAGGGTGGGGCAGGGTATCGACGAGCAGTACTTC.